Below, 26 T cell receptor beta chains from the same sample are listed, as sequenced in a study of CD8 T cells in Susac syndrome. cDNA came from roughly 0.53 to 1 ug RNA primed by random hexamers. MiXCR, run by TCRdb on the immunoSEQ multiplex PCR reads, gives a single entry per CDR3 protein. The table has about 300,000 distinct CDR3 sequences, 65% to 90% seen once. Sequenced sample: CD8+ T cells from PBMCs. These receptors were collected from a human donor with multiple sclerosis.

This chain uses TRBV30 with TRBJ1-1; D is undetermined. Germline CDR1 and CDR2: GTSNPN and SVGIG (reference sequence). Trimming left V 2 bases short and J 0 bases short, with 1 base between. The CDR3 consists of 11 residues. The CDR3 nucleotides read TGTGCCTGGAGTCTGAACACTGAAGCTTTCTTT. Translating it yields CAWSLNTEAFF.

The chain is built from TRBV19 and TRBJ2-1; a possible D gene is TRBD2 (5 bases). The length of the CDR3 is 14 residues. Germline V gene sequence: CDR1 LNHDA, CDR2 SQIVND (reference sequence). Trimming took 3 bases from V and 8 from J, leaving 14 bases between them. The CDR3 DNA reads as TGTGCCAGTAGTATTCAGGAGGAGTACGATGAGCAGTTCTTC. This translates into CASSIQEEYDEQFF.

Comment on this clonotype: An end of the junction does not agree with germline; a read error may underlie this. V gene TRBV10-1 combines with J gene TRBJ2-1, with 8 bases that match TRBD2. The CDR3 has 17 amino acids. Germline-derived CDR1 and CDR2 are WNHNN and SYGVQD (reference sequence). CDR3: CASSQSAGTSSSNEQFF. The CDR3 DNA is TGCGCCAGCAGTCAGTCCGCCGGGACTAGTAGTTCCAATGAGCAGTTCTTC.

This chain joins TRBV3-1 and TRBJ2-5; the D gene is possibly TRBD2 (5 bases). This CDR3 is 15 amino acids long. Germline V lookup: CDR1 LGHDT, CDR2 YNNKEL (reference sequence). V shed 3 bases and J shed 2 bases, with 13 bases lying between them. The CDR3 DNA reads as TGTGCCAGCAGCCATTTATCGGGGAAGCAAGAGACCCAGTACTTC. This translates into CASSHLSGKQETQYF.

The rearrangement uses TRBV7-6 and TRBJ2-7, with 7 bases aligning to TRBD2. CDR3 length: 15 amino acids. V was pared by 5 bases and J by 0 bases, with 7 bases of the junction left unmatched. From germline, CDR1 is SGHVS and CDR2 FNYEAQ. CDR3 protein: CASSVISGHSYEQYF. The CDR3 nucleotides read TGTGCCAGCAGCGTAATTAGCGGGCACTCCTACGAGCAGTACTTC.

This clonotype was detected a few times. The J gene is TRBJ2-7, the V gene TRBV29-1; D might be TRBD2 (5 bases). The germline gives CDR1 SQVTM, CDR2 ANQGSEA. V dropped 7 bases and J dropped 5 bases, with 12 bases sitting between them. The CDR3 has 11 amino acids. In DNA form, the CDR3 reads TGCAGCGGACGGGGTAACGACGAGCAGTACTTC. This encodes CSGRGNDEQYF.

The rearrangement links TRBV29-1 to TRBJ1-1; tentatively, D is TRBD1 (5 bases). Germline values: CDR1 SQVTM, CDR2 ANQGSEA. The CDR3 contains 13 residues. Trimming removed 4 bases from V and 7 bases from J, with 16 bases in between. In nucleotides, the CDR3 is TGCAGCGTTGCTGGTGGTCTCAGGGATGAAGCTTTCTTT. It encodes CSVAGGLRDEAFF.

The V gene is TRBV19, the J gene TRBJ1-5, with D hard to call. Trimming removed 5 bases from V and 1 base from J, with 12 bases in between. Germline CDR1 is LNHDA and CDR2 is SQIVND (reference sequence). The length of the CDR3 is 15 residues. CDR3 loop: CASSPARGSNQPQHF. The CDR3 nucleotides read TGTGCCAGTAGTCCCGCCAGAGGAAGCAATCAGCCCCAGCATTTT.

The CDR3 DNA reads as TGTGCCAGTAGTATAGGCGGCGGGAGATCCGCCGGGGAGCTGTTTTTT. This codes for CASSIGGGRSAGELFF. The rearrangement uses TRBV19 and TRBJ2-2; 7 nucleotides agree with TRBD2. The CDR3 has 16 residues. After removal of 1 base from V and 6 bases from J, the junction contained 8 bases not matched to a gene. Germline-derived CDR1 and CDR2 are LNHDA and SQIVND (reference sequence).

The CDR3 coding sequence is TGTGCCAGCAGTGTCTCCGGGACAGGGAATCAGCCCCAGCATTTT. It is translated as CASSVSGTGNQPQHF. V usage is TRBV27 and J usage is TRBJ1-5, with 9 positions matching TRBD1. CDR3 size: 15 residues. V shed 5 bases, J shed 4 bases, and the junction held 6 bases outside the gene matches. Germline V lookup: CDR1 MNHEY, CDR2 SMNVEV (reference sequence).

The V gene is TRBV6-1, the J gene TRBJ2-4; weak D call: TRBD1 (7 bases). Germline CDR1 MNHNS, CDR2 SASEGT. V was trimmed by 10 bases and J by 0 bases, leaving 25 bases between them. The CDR3 spans 18 residues. The CDR3 region is CAISGLARGGIAKNIQYF. CDR3 bases: TGTGCCATCTCGGGGCTAGCGAGAGGGGGCATAGCCAAAAACATTCAGTACTTC.

The chain employs TRBV7-8 and TRBJ2-3, with D hard to call. Trimming stripped 5 bases from V and 2 bases from J, with 11 bases between. CDR1 is SGHVS and CDR2 is FQNEAQ in the germline V gene. This CDR3 is 14 amino acids long. CDR3 in amino acids: CASSTPWTTDTQYF. As DNA, the CDR3 is TGTGCCAGCAGCACCCCATGGACCACAGATACGCAGTATTTT.

This rearrangement joins TRBV7-6 to TRBJ1-1; 9 bases match TRBD1. V shed 5 bases, J shed 5 bases, and the junction held 9 bases outside the gene matches. The CDR3 runs 15 residues. Germline CDR1 is SGHVS and CDR2 is FNYEAQ. The CDR3 protein is CASSPEGGTGTEAFF. Written as DNA, the CDR3 is TGTGCCAGCAGCCCTGAGGGGGGGACAGGGACTGAAGCTTTCTTT.

The chain couples TRBV28 to TRBJ1-1; unclear D gene. This CDR3 is built from 13 residues. The V end was cut by 2 bases, the J end by 3 bases, with 7 bases between. Germline lookup yields CDR1 MDHEN and CDR2 SYDVKM. The CDR3 nucleotides read TGTGCCAGCAGTTTAAGGGAATACACTGAAGCTTTCTTT. Protein product: CASSLREYTEAFF.

The rearrangement links TRBV28 to TRBJ1-1; no reliable D call. The CDR3 extends over 15 amino acids. Per germline, CDR1 MDHEN and CDR2 SYDVKM. Trimming pared 6 bases from V and 2 bases from J, leaving 16 bases between. CDR3 loop: CASRARTAKNTEAFF. The CDR3 DNA reads TGTGCCAGCAGGGCCCGGACGGCTAAAAACACTGAAGCTTTCTTT.

This chain uses TRBV16 with TRBJ1-4; D gene unclear. The germline CDR1 and CDR2 sequences are KGHSY and FQNENV. Trimming took off 3 bases at V and 1 base at J, with 18 bases between the two ends. CDR3 length: 18 amino acids. The CDR3 reads CASSQSPSGIVTNEKLFF. In DNA, the CDR3 is TGTGCCAGCAGCCAGTCTCCTTCCGGGATAGTAACTAATGAAAAACTGTTTTTT.

The chain has TRBV7-9 and TRBJ1-1, with a tentative D call TRBD1 (5 bases). The CDR3 covers 13 residues. V was pared by 7 bases and J by 5 bases, with 14 bases between. Germline CDR1 and CDR2: SEHNR and FQNEAQ (reference sequence). The CDR3 spells CASNTIQGTEAFF. CDR3 bases: TGTGCCAGCAATACAATCCAGGGTACTGAAGCTTTCTTT.

The V and J genes are TRBV24-1 and TRBJ2-1; TRBD2 matches at 7 bases. Germline CDR1 reads KGHDR; CDR2 reads SFDVKD. V lost 7 bases to trimming and J lost 0 bases; unmatched junction nucleotides: 5. This CDR3 has 15 amino acids. As DNA, the CDR3 is TGTGCCACCAGCGAACTAGCGAGCTCCTACAATGAGCAGTTCTTC. Translation: CATSELASSYNEQFF.

In this sample, this clonotype turned up once. The chain uses TRBV15 and TRBJ2-3; no firm D call. Germline values: CDR1 LNHNV, CDR2 YYDKDF (reference sequence). V was clipped by 1 base and J by 4 bases, with 3 bases between them. This CDR3 spans 12 amino acids. The CDR3 nucleotides read TGTGCCACCAGCAGAGCCGCAGATACGCAGTATTTT. It yields the protein CATSRAADTQYF.

This chain uses TRBV7-9 with TRBJ2-5; either TRBD1 or TRBD2 may fit D (5 bases each). There are 17 residues in the CDR3. Deletions cut 5 bases from V and 5 bases from J, with 24 bases between. The V gene's germline CDR1 is SEHNR and CDR2 FQNEAQ (reference sequence). The CDR3 DNA follows: TGTGCCAGCAGCCCGCCCGGTTTTGGGGCGCGAGGGGAGACCCAGTACTTC. Translated, it gives CASSPPGFGARGETQYF.

CDR3 bases: TGCAGGGCCCCCCCCCTCGAGGCTCAAGAGACCCAGTACTTC. Its translation is CRAPPLEAQETQYF. The chain recombines TRBV20-1 with TRBJ2-5, with unresolved D. The CDR3 has 14 residues. Germline CDR1 DFQATT, CDR2 SNEGSKA (reference sequence).

The rearrangement joins TRBV7-6 to TRBJ2-3; 11 positions agree with TRBD1. After removal of 5 bases from V and 5 bases from J, the junction contained 9 bases not matched to a gene. The CDR3 has 16 residues. The germline V gene encodes CDR1 SGHVS and CDR2 FNYEAQ. This chain's CDR3 is CASSAGPGQGEDTQYF. Written as DNA, the CDR3 is TGTGCCAGCAGCGCAGGGCCGGGACAGGGGGAAGATACGCAGTATTTT. Combining the CDR3 with reference TRBV7-6 and TRBJ2-3 gives the whole variable domain GAGVSQSPRYKVTKRGQDVALRCDPISGHVSLYWYRQALGQGPEFLTYFNYEAQQDKSGLPNDRFSAERPEGSISTLTIQRTEQRDSAMYRCASSAGPGQGEDTQYFGPGTRLTVL.

As concerns this clonotype: The germline gene is not matched at one end of the junction; a read error may be the cause. The chain combines TRBV15 with TRBJ2-7; unclear D gene. Germline V lookup: CDR1 LNHNV, CDR2 YYDKDF (reference sequence). The CDR3 extends over 16 amino acids. The CDR3 loop reads CATSRDRSWVSYEQYF. CDR3 in DNA: TGTGCCACTAGCAGAGATCGATCTTGGGTATCCTACGAGCAGTACTTC.

This clonotype was seen just once. The chain links TRBV7-2 to TRBJ1-1, with D unresolved. Trimming removed 5 bases at V and 3 bases at J, with 13 bases between. This CDR3 has 14 amino acids. Germline CDR1 reads SGHTA; CDR2 reads FQGNSA. CDR3 region: CASSLLVSDTEAFF. CDR3 nucleotide sequence: TGTGCCAGCAGCCTACTAGTTTCGGACACTGAAGCTTTCTTT.

The chain is built from TRBV4-1 and TRBJ1-1; TRBD1 agrees at 7 bases. The CDR3 is made up of 15 amino acids. Germline V gene data show CDR1 as MGHRA and CDR2 as YSYEKL. J gave up 3 bases and V 3 bases, and 7 bases lay outside the gene matches. The CDR3 sequence is CASSHPGQRYTEAFF. The CDR3, as DNA: TGCGCCAGCAGCCATCCGGGACAGAGGTACACTGAAGCTTTCTTT.

The V call is TRBV19, the J call TRBJ1-1; TRBD1 is a possible D gene (5 bases). Germline CDR1 is LNHDA and CDR2 is SQIVND (reference sequence). The V gene lost 1 base and the J gene lost 4 bases, with 13 bases spanning the gap. The CDR3 is made up of 15 amino acids. CDR3 DNA: TGTGCCAGTAGTATAGGTGGGCAGGGCACCACTGAAGCTTTCTTT. Its protein is CASSIGGQGTTEAFF.